Given below is one T cell receptor (beta chain) in context. Profiling relied on immunoSEQ multiplex PCR, and the TCRdb table lists in-frame clones only, not all of them. The profile covers about 34,000 clones, with approximately 90% appearing a single time and 3% to 4.5% taken by the ten largest. V dropped 0 bases and J dropped 6 bases, with 11 bases sitting between them. This CDR3 spans 14 amino acids. The germline CDR1 and CDR2 sequences are ENHRY and SYGVKD. The sample is drawn from a study of T cell changes during pregnancy in multiple sclerosis. Sequencing was performed on CD8+ T cells from peripheral blood mononuclear cells, taken in the third trimester of pregnancy. V usage is TRBV10-3 and J usage is TRBJ1-1; the D is unclear. The TCR sequence derives from a female donor with multiple sclerosis, enrolled in a pregnancy study. The CDR3 sequence: CAISESPGGAEAFF. For the CDR3, the DNA is TGTGCCATCAGTGAGTCCCCCGGTGGTGCTGAAGCTTTCTTT.